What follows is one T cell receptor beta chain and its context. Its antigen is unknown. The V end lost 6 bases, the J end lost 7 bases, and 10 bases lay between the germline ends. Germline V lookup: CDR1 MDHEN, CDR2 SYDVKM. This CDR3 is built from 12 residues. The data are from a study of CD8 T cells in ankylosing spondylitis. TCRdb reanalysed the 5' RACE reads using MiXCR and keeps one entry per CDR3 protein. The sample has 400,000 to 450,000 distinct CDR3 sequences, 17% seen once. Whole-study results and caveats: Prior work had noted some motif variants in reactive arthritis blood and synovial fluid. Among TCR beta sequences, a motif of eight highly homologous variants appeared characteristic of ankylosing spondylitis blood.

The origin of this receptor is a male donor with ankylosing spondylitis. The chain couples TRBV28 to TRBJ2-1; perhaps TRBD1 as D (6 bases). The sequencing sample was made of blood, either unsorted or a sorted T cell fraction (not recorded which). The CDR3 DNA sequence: TGTGCCAGCAGCACAGGGATGAATGAGCAGTTCTTC. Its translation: CASSTGMNEQFF.